These 7 T cell receptor beta chains were all obtained from the same sample, sequenced in a study of blood T cell repertoires in COVID-19. Repertoires were generated with immunoSEQ multiplex PCR, while TCRdb's copy carries only in-frame clones and drops some. There are roughly 290,000 clones in the sample; around 88% occur only once, and about 0.8% lies in the top ten. The source material was peripheral blood. These receptor sequences come from a man aged 30 to 39 with acute or convalescent COVID-19.

The chain joins TRBV28 to TRBJ1-6; 7 nucleotides match TRBD1. This CDR3 has 18 amino acids. Per the germline V gene, CDR1 is MDHEN and CDR2 is SYDVKM. The V gene end was trimmed by 6 bases and the J gene end by 0 bases; junction bases not matched to a gene: 11. The CDR3 region has the DNA TGTGCCAGCAGCCTAGAGATGACAGGGAGCTCCTATAATTCACCCCTCCACTTT. Translation: CASSLEMTGSSYNSPLHF.

The CDR3 reads CASSSGGIYEQYF. CDR3 DNA: TGTGCCAGCAGCTCAGGGGGAATCTACGAGCAGTACTTC. The chain recombines TRBV11-2 with TRBJ2-7, with 7 bases aligning to TRBD1. Trimming took 4 bases from V and 3 from J; bases not matched to a gene: 3. Per germline, CDR1 SGHAT and CDR2 FQNNGV. The CDR3 is 13 amino acids.

As regards this clone: A read error may account for a junction end that differs from germline. The chain joins TRBV9 to TRBJ2-7, with D perhaps TRBD1 (6 bases). Germline-derived CDR1 and CDR2 are SGDLS and YYNGEE. This CDR3 spans 15 amino acids. The CDR3 spells CASSPSPTGRYGQYF. CDR3 nucleotides: TGTGCCAGCAGCCCGAGCCCCACAGGGCGGTACGGGCAGTACTTC. Full variable domain (rest looked up from reference TRBV9 and TRBJ2-7): DSGVTQTPKHLITATGQRVTLRCSPRSGDLSVYWYQQSLDQGLQFLIQYYNGEERAKGNILERFSAQQFPDLHSELNLSSLELGDSALYFCASSPSPTGRYGQYFGPGTRLTVT.

This sequence joins TRBV21-1 and TRBJ2-7; no DNA check was done on the table's D call, TRBD1. TRBV21-1 is listed as a pseudogene. The CDR3 contains 15 residues. This CDR3 reads CASSNGTTESYEQYF. DNA of the CDR3: TGTGCCAGCAGCAACGGGACAACAGAGTCCTACGAGCAGTACTTC.

The chain is built from TRBV11-2 and TRBJ1-2, with D possibly TRBD1 on 5 matching bases. There are 15 residues in the CDR3. Germline CDR1 reads SGHAT; CDR2 reads FQNNGV. Trimming removed 5 bases at V and 4 bases at J, with 17 bases between. The CDR3 DNA is TGTGCCAGCAGCCTTACGGGACTGTCCACCTATGGCTACACCTTC. It encodes CASSLTGLSTYGYTF.

The rearrangement uses TRBV27 and TRBJ2-7, with 7 bases fitting TRBD1. Germline V CDR1 and CDR2: MNHEY, SMNVEV (reference sequence). The CDR3 has 15 amino acids. J gave up 9 bases and V 5 bases, and 16 bases lay outside the gene matches. The CDR3 is CASSLYGQAFLPQYF. The CDR3 DNA is TGTGCCAGCAGTCTGTATGGACAGGCTTTCTTGCCGCAGTACTTC.

The rearrangement joins TRBV11-2 to TRBJ2-1; 9 bases line up with TRBD2. V shed 1 base, J shed 5 bases, and the junction held 6 bases outside the gene matches. The CDR3 runs to 16 residues. Germline assignment: CDR1 SGHAT and CDR2 FQNNGV. CDR3 sequence (DNA): TGTGCCAGCAGCTTAGGGCTAGCGGGATCTAACAATGAGCAGTTCTTC. It is translated as CASSLGLAGSNNEQFF.